The present TCR beta chain was sequenced within a study of T cell responses to AZD1222 COVID-19 vaccine. TCRdb's copy holds only in-frame clones and misses some; the assay was immunoSEQ multiplex PCR. Of about 150,000 clones listed, 88% are singletons. Trimming removed 0 bases from V and 4 bases from J, with 7 bases in between. This CDR3 is built from 14 residues. Looked up from germline, CDR1 is MGHRA and CDR2 is YSYEKL. This clonotype was obtained from an adult in good health. V gene TRBV4-1 combines with J gene TRBJ2-1; D is ambiguous. The sequencing used peripheral blood, collected on day 0 of AZD1222 vaccination. This chain's CDR3 is CASSQDPEYNEQFF. DNA for the CDR3: TGCGCCAGCAGCCAAGATCCAGAATACAATGAGCAGTTCTTC.